This T cell receptor (beta chain) was retrieved from a study of cytomegalovirus exposure and HLA in healthy donors. The overall study: There were 70 million to 95 million unique TCRs (from HLA-typed donors) in an early data release. Study-wide points: CMV serostatus stood as the only immune exposure information on hand. Per a later analysis, HLA-associated TCR beta chains showed more clonal expansion than other, equally common TCR beta chains. Reported results showed that the classifier diagnosed cytomegalovirus status with high specificity and sensitivity.

Points on this clone: Its target is unknown.

The PCR ran on 60 Vbeta and 13 Jbeta primers. The data were produced by immunoSEQ multiplex PCR, yet TCRdb's version contains in-frame clones alone and is incomplete. This sample carries 150,000 or so clones, around 80% of them seen once, and the ten largest clones take about 1%. Trimming at V came to 6 bases and at J to 5 bases, leaving 10 bases not matched to a gene. From germline, CDR1 is SGHRS and CDR2 YFSETQ. The CDR3 has 14 amino acids. The sequenced sample consisted of PBMCs. The rearrangement links TRBV5-1 to TRBJ1-2, with 7 bases aligning to TRBD1. This receptor was taken from a woman between 40 and 55 years old in good health and CMV-seronegative. The CDR3 loop is CASTRETGEYGYTF. The CDR3 DNA reads TGCGCCAGCACCCGAGAAACAGGGGAGTATGGCTACACCTTC.